A single sample is the source of the 25 T cell receptor beta chains below, sequenced in a study of T cells in Graves' hyperthyroidism and ophthalmopathy. RNA transcripts were the template for amplifying TCR beta CDR3 regions. TCR CDR3 underwent first-round RT-PCR with the HTBI primer set. TCRdb fed the multiplex PCR reads into MiXCR, producing one record per CDR3 protein. Counted here are 410,000 or so distinct CDR3 sequences, about 15% occurring once; the ten biggest clones make up about 12%. The sample taken for sequencing was blood. These receptors originate from a young man with Graves' ophthalmopathy.

This clonotype appeared many times. The chain couples TRBV7-2 to TRBJ2-3, with 11 nucleotides matching TRBD2. The V gene's germline CDR1 is SGHTA and CDR2 FQGNSA. V lost 3 bases, J lost 4 bases, and 6 bases stayed unmatched. The CDR3 runs 16 residues. CDR3 coding DNA: TGTGCCAGCAGCTTGGTTAGCGGGGGGGCCGCAGATACGCAGTATTTT. Its translation is CASSLVSGGAADTQYF.

This clonotype was counted ten times or more. The rearrangement links TRBV7-8 to TRBJ1-2; D unclear. The CDR3 sequence is 14 residues long. Germline CDR1 reads SGHVS; CDR2 reads FQNEAQ. Trimming took off 5 bases at V and 4 bases at J, with 14 bases between the two ends. The CDR3: CASSRARATYGYTF. In nucleotides, the CDR3 is TGTGCCAGCAGCCGGGCTCGAGCTACCTATGGCTACACCTTC. Using reference TRBV7-8 and TRBJ1-2 for the parts outside the CDR3, the full variable domain is GAGVSQSPRYKVAKRGQDVALRCDPISGHVSLFWYQQALGQGPEFLTYFQNEAQLDKSGLPSDRFFAERPEGSVSTLKIQRTQQEDSAVYLCASSRARATYGYTFGSGTRLTVV.

This clonotype was observed a few times. J is TRBJ2-2 and V is TRBV18; D is unclear. Germline CDR1 is KGHSH and CDR2 is LQKENI. V was trimmed by 0 bases and J by 11 bases, leaving 13 bases between them. The CDR3 runs 14 residues. The CDR3 nucleotides read TGTGCCAGCTCACCACCGGCAGCACCGGCCGAGCTGTTTTTT. Residues: CASSPPAAPAELFF.

This clonotype has a count of ten or more. This rearrangement joins TRBV3-1 to TRBJ1-5, with D maybe TRBD1 (5 bases). Per the germline V gene, CDR1 is LGHDT and CDR2 is YNNKEL (reference sequence). V was clipped by 3 bases and J by 0 bases, with 15 bases between them. The CDR3 sequence is 17 residues long. The CDR3 DNA is TGTGCCAGCAGCCATGGCGGGGACTCCAATAGCAATCAGCCCCAGCATTTT. As protein: CASSHGGDSNSNQPQHF.

In this sample, this clonotype turned up many times. The gene calls are TRBV24-1 and TRBJ1-2, with D possibly TRBD1 on 6 matching bases. V was trimmed by 9 bases and J by 2 bases, leaving 15 bases between them. The CDR3 has 14 amino acids. Germline V gene lookup returns CDR1 KGHDR and CDR2 SFDVKD. Here the CDR3 reads CATSPRTANYGYTF. In nucleotides, the CDR3 is TGTGCCACCTCCCCGAGGACAGCAAACTATGGCTACACCTTC.

Only a few counts were recorded for this clonotype. V gene TRBV6-5 combines with J gene TRBJ2-2; TRBD1 or TRBD2 may be the D gene (6 bases each). Trimming left V 1 base short and J 7 bases short, with 19 bases between. This CDR3 has 17 residues. Germline V gene lookup returns CDR1 MNHEY and CDR2 SVGAGI. CDR3 sequence reads: CASSYYLAEGDGGELFF. DNA of the CDR3: TGTGCCAGCAGTTACTATTTAGCGGAGGGGGACGGCGGGGAGCTGTTTTTT.

This clonotype occurred many times. The chain links TRBV12-3 or TRBV12-4 to TRBJ2-7, with no clear D. V lost 1 base and J 0 bases, leaving 4 bases between the germline ends. The CDR3 length is 13 residues. CDR3 sequence: CASSLVVSYEQYF. CDR3 nucleotides: TGTGCCAGCAGTTTAGTCGTCTCCTACGAGCAGTACTTC.

This clonotype has ten or more counts. The gene calls are TRBV5-1 and TRBJ2-7; maybe TRBD1 (6 bases). The germline gives CDR1 SGHRS, CDR2 YFSETQ. Trimming shortened V by 2 bases and J by 1 base, and 10 bases separated the two germline ends. The CDR3 spans 14 residues. CDR3 loop: CASSFMTGSYEQYF. The CDR3 DNA is TGCGCCAGCAGCTTTATGACAGGATCCTACGAGCAGTACTTC.

At least ten counts were recorded for this clonotype. The J gene is TRBJ2-7, the V gene TRBV4-1; D perhaps matches TRBD1 (6 bases). Germline-derived CDR1 and CDR2 are MGHRA and YSYEKL. This CDR3 comprises 13 residues. The V gene lost 4 bases and the J gene lost 6 bases, with 13 bases spanning the gap. The chain's CDR3 is CASSLEQGREQYF. Here the CDR3 DNA reads TGCGCCAGCAGCCTAGAACAGGGTCGCGAGCAGTACTTC.

The sample holds many counts of this clonotype. Sequence at one end of the junction differs from germline and may be a read error. The chain carries TRBV7-7 and TRBJ2-1; possibly TRBD1 or TRBD2 for D (5 bases each). The CDR3 contains 15 residues. Germline-derived CDR1 and CDR2 are SSHAT and FNYEAQ (reference sequence). This CDR3 reads CASSFGDDPYNEQFF. The CDR3 DNA reads TGTGCTAGCAGCTTCGGGGACGACCCCTACAATGAGCAGTTCTTC.

The chain recombines TRBV19 with TRBJ2-7; weak D call: TRBD1 (5 bases). Germline values: CDR1 LNHDA, CDR2 SQIVND (reference sequence). The CDR3 length is 14 residues. V gave up 6 bases and J gave up 0 bases, with 12 bases separating them. The CDR3 here is CASRLQGHSYEQYF. For the CDR3, the DNA is TGTGCCAGTAGGTTGCAGGGTCACTCCTACGAGCAGTACTTC.

The CDR3 DNA sequence: TGTGCCAGCTTGGGACAGATTAACTATGGCTACACCTTC. Protein sequence: CASLGQINYGYTF. This chain links TRBV18 with TRBJ1-2; 7 nucleotides match TRBD1. J was trimmed by 1 base and V by 7 bases; bases with no gene match: 3. The length of the CDR3 is 13 residues. Germline CDR1 and CDR2: KGHSH and LQKENI.

This clonotype was observed at least ten times. The V and J genes are TRBV11-2 and TRBJ1-1; D is unresolved. There are 11 residues in the CDR3. CDR1 is SGHAT, CDR2 FQNNGV, per germline. V was pared by 6 bases and J by 6 bases, with 8 bases between. CDR3 in amino acids: CASSYRAEAFF. DNA for the CDR3: TGTGCCAGCAGTTACCGTGCTGAAGCTTTCTTT.

The table lists this clonotype with a few counts. The genes are TRBV19 and TRBJ1-5; no firm D call. V was cut by 3 bases and J by 1 base, with 7 bases left in between. The length of the CDR3 is 14 residues. Germline V gene lookup returns CDR1 LNHDA and CDR2 SQIVND (reference sequence). The CDR3 sequence: CASSISLSNQPQHF. For the CDR3, the DNA is TGTGCCAGTAGTATTTCCTTAAGCAATCAGCCCCAGCATTTT.

V and J are TRBV10-3 and TRBJ1-2; 11 nucleotides align to TRBD1. The V segment lost 11 bases and the J segment 3 bases; nucleotides outside the gene matches: 8. Germline loops: CDR1 ENHRY, CDR2 SYGVKD. This CDR3 contains 14 residues. DNA for the CDR3: TGTGCCCTCGCCCCGGGACAGGGGGACTATGGCTACACCTTC. Amino acids: CALAPGQGDYGYTF.

This clonotype has at least ten counts. This chain uses TRBV6-1 with TRBJ1-2; maybe TRBD1 (6 bases). V was clipped by 0 bases and J by 2 bases, with 7 bases between them. Germline V CDR1 and CDR2: MNHNS, SASEGT. The length of the CDR3 is 14 residues. In DNA form, the CDR3 reads TGTGCCAGCAGTGAAGCCACAGGGAACTATGGCTACACCTTC. The encoded protein is CASSEATGNYGYTF.

The chain couples TRBV3-1 to TRBJ2-7; D possibly corresponds to TRBD2 (7 bases). Germline V CDR1 and CDR2: LGHDT, YNNKEL (reference sequence). Trimming left V 4 bases short and J 4 bases short, with 20 bases between. The CDR3 contains 16 residues. In nucleotides, the CDR3 is TGTGCCAGCAGCCGAAGGACCGGGGGGCGGGGGTACGAGCAGTACTTC. This translates into CASSRRTGGRGYEQYF.

The chain combines TRBV19 with TRBJ1-3, with a weak D call TRBD1 (5 bases). Per the germline V gene, CDR1 is LNHDA and CDR2 is SQIVND (reference sequence). With 3 bases removed from V and 2 bases from J, the gap between germline ends came to 11 bases. The CDR3 loop spans 15 amino acids. The CDR3 region has the DNA TGTGCCAGTAGTATCGGTGGGGCCGCTGGAAACACCATATATTTT. It is translated as CASSIGGAAGNTIYF.

This clonotype was observed at least ten times. The CDR3 DNA reads as TGTGCCAGCAGTATCTCCCCCGGGACGCGAGCTTTCTTT. Translating it yields CASSISPGTRAFF. The chain links TRBV12-3 or TRBV12-4 to TRBJ1-1, with D maybe TRBD1 (5 bases). The CDR3 extends over 13 amino acids. V lost 5 bases to trimming and J lost 10 bases, with 17 bases between them.

This clonotype was counted only a few times. This may arise from a read error, as a much more abundant clone is one base away. J is TRBJ2-3 and V is TRBV20-1, with 10 bases matching TRBD2. CDR3 length: 13 amino acids. CDR1 and CDR2 (germline): DFQATT, SNEGSKA (reference sequence). V was clipped by 7 bases and J by 8 bases; unmatched bases: 9. The CDR3 sequence: CSVVAGGPGTQYF. CDR3 sequence (DNA): TGCAGTGTTGTAGCGGGAGGACCAGGTACGCAGTATTTT.

This clonotype was recorded many times. The J gene is TRBJ2-3, the V gene TRBV27; unclear D gene. The CDR3 extends over 17 amino acids. Germline V gene lookup returns CDR1 MNHEY and CDR2 SMNVEV (reference sequence). Trimming left V 2 bases short and J 3 bases short, with 18 bases between. The CDR3 protein is CASSLVHLAGGTDTQYF. DNA for the CDR3: TGTGCCAGCAGTTTAGTTCATTTAGCAGGTGGAACAGATACGCAGTATTTT.

Details on this clonotype: A much bigger clone sits one base away, suggesting this may be a read error. The chain employs TRBV4-2 and TRBJ1-5; D may be TRBD1 (5 bases). The germline gives CDR1 LGHNA, CDR2 YNFKEQ. The CDR3 is 14 residues long. In nucleotides, the CDR3 is TGTGCCGGCAGCCCTACAGGTACCCATCAGCCCCAGCATTTT. This sequence encodes CAGSPTGTHQPQHF.

This clonotype was seen only a few times. V usage is TRBV5-1 and J usage is TRBJ2-1; D is possibly TRBD1 or TRBD2 (5 bases each). Germline V CDR1 and CDR2: SGHRS, YFSETQ. The CDR3 contains 14 residues. The V end was cut by 3 bases, the J end by 6 bases, with 13 bases between. In DNA, the CDR3 is TGCGCCAGCAGCTGGCCCGGGGCCGCCAATGAGCAGTTCTTC. Protein product: CASSWPGAANEQFF.

This clonotype was recorded many times. V is TRBV6-1 and J is TRBJ1-5; D is possibly TRBD1 (5 bases). This CDR3 contains 13 residues. The germline V gene has CDR1 MNHNS and CDR2 SASEGT. Trimming removed 8 bases at V and 4 bases at J, with 12 bases between. The CDR3 DNA follows: TGTGCCAGCCTCATGGGGGGGAATCAGCCCCAGCATTTT. Its protein is CASLMGGNQPQHF.

This chain joins TRBV20-1 and TRBJ2-2; 15 bases agree with TRBD2. This CDR3 has 17 amino acids. The trim removed 1 base at V and 1 base at J, leaving 1 base unmatched. Germline values: CDR1 DFQATT, CDR2 SNEGSKA (reference sequence). The DNA for the CDR3 is TGCAGTGCTAGAGGGACTAGCGGGAGGGGGAACACCGGGGAGCTGTTTTTT. Amino acid sequence: CSARGTSGRGNTGELFF.